This TCR beta chain was retrieved from a study of neurological immune-mediated disorders. V lost 1 base to trimming and J lost 1 base; unmatched junction nucleotides: 1. Per germline, CDR1 KGHDR and CDR2 SFDVKD. The length of the CDR3 is 16 residues. Healthy control samples came from blood bank volunteers in Maryland, USA. In its sample, this clonotype was seen many times. TCRdb re-analysed the 5' RACE reads in MiXCR, keeping a single row per CDR3 protein. Altogether fewer than 40,000 distinct CDR3 sequences are present, around 5.9% being singletons, with the ten largest covering 2% to 2.5%. The specimen sequenced was CD4+ T cells from blood. The sequence was collected from a woman aged 50 to 60 in good health. The chain uses TRBV24-1 and TRBJ2-1; 9 bases align to TRBD2. For the CDR3, the DNA is TGTGCCACCAGTGATTTCAGCGGGAGGTCCTACAATGAGCAGTTCTTC. This gives the protein CATSDFSGRSYNEQFF.